This T cell receptor (beta chain) was captured in a study of shared T cell receptors in the human thymus (dated by TCRdb to about 2021). About the investigation overall: The study examined how self-reactive, shared T-cell receptor alpha chains are generated in the human thymus.

A word on this clone: No cognate antigen has been identified for it. The CDR3 ends on some other residue instead of the conserved phenylalanine or tryptophan, so this is likely a read error. No DNA is shown, since the ends of the CDR3 on it are uncertain; the CDR3 is the one TCRdb lists.

The CDR3 contains 9 residues when both ends are counted. Reading the germline V gene gives CDR1 KGHSH and CDR2 LQKENI. Libraries were constructed by the immunoSEQ multiplex PCR assay. The source is immuneACCESS, and TCRdb retained only in-frame sequences with V and J called. Part of the clones is not carried over; for the studies checked, unresolved V genes explain less than half of this, and the remainder is unexplained. For this sample the table gives 700,000 or so clones, of which approximately 85% were detected only once. Approximately 0.01% of the sample is taken by the ten largest. The sample was also reused in another study, on human thymus T cells. The second study's paper adds: Donors were immunologically healthy infants undergoing open corrective cardiac surgery for congenital heart defects in Finland. The thymus tissue came from surgical resects taken out during corrective cardiac surgery. V and J gene segment usage appeared biased in both thymic and peripheral blood repertoires. The related research found that thymic TCR repertoires overlapped highly between unrelated individuals. The study used seven to nine infant thymus samples plus four related peripheral blood samples to characterize TCR alpha and beta repertoires. The infant donors were about 6 to 250 days old, and the cohort included six males and a couple of females. Thymocytes were released mechanically from tissue and stored at -70 °C as pellets of about 10-34 million cells. A QIAsymphony instrument was used to extract genomic DNA from the frozen cell pellets. The immunoSEQ multiplex PCR assay was used to amplify the TCRB and TCRAD loci from a standardized quantity of quality-controlled genomic DNA. The amplicons covered the V(D)J region and were long enough to include the CDR3 and to identify the V and J genes. Through the commercial immunoSEQ service, the amplicons were sequenced on an Illumina platform. Primer bias and sequencing errors were corrected as previously described, and TCRAD and TCRB were defined on the basis of the IMGT database. immunoSEQ Analyzer 3.0 and VDJTools were used for repertoire analysis, which covered basic statistics, V/J segment usage, diversity estimates, rarefaction and pairwise overlap. Diversity was estimated using the Chao1, ChaoE, Efron-Thisted, Shannon and inverse Simpson indices, and was also estimated on datasets down-sampled to the size of the smallest sample. For repertoire overlap, CDR3 nucleotide sequence, V gene and J gene had to match strictly, and clustering was done by Jaccard-based multidimensional scaling. Thymus samples yielded on average approximately 840,000 unique TCRB clonotypes, compared with about 80,000 from blood samples.

The receptor was derived from a girl under two years old with a congenital heart defect. Donor details come from another sample of the same person, matched by shared clones. The chain is assembled from TRBV18 and TRBJ1-1. The specimen was thymocytes. CDR3 reads: CASSPGGPV.